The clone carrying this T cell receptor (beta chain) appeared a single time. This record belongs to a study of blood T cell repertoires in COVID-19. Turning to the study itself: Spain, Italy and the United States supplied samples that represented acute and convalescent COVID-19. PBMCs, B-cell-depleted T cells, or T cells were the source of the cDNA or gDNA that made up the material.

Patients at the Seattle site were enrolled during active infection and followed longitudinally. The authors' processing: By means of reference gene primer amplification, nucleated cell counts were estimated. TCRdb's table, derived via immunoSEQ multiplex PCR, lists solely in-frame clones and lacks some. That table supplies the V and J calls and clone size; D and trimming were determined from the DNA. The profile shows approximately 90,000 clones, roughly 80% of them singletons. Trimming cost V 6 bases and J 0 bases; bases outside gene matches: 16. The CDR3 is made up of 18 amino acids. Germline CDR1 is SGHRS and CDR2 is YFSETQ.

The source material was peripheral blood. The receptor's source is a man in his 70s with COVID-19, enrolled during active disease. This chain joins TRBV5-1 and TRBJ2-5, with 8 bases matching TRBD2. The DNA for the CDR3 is TGCGCCAGCAAAGAAGCCGCGAGCGGGGGCTTGTACCAAGAGACCCAGTACTTC. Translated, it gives CASKEAASGGLYQETQYF.